Sequencing of this T cell receptor beta chain was carried out in a study of cytomegalovirus exposure and HLA in healthy donors. The CDR3 totals 15 residues. Germline values: CDR1 SNHLY, CDR2 FYNNEI. V lost 1 base to trimming and J lost 5 bases; unmatched junction nucleotides: 6. It was with 60 Vbeta and 13 Jbeta primers that the PCR ran. Method: immunoSEQ multiplex PCR; TCRdb's copy keeps in-frame clones and lacks some. The sample features 55,000 to 70,000 clones, with roughly 2.6% in its top ten. Sequences were obtained from PBMCs. The chain uses TRBV2 and TRBJ1-1; TRBD1 agrees at 8 bases. The sequence was collected from a female donor in good health and CMV-seropositive. The CDR3 bases are TGTGCCAGCAGTGAAGGGCAGGGGGCCTGGACTGAAGCTTTCTTT. The encoded protein is CASSEGQGAWTEAFF.